What follows is one T cell receptor (beta chain) and its context. Measured with immunoSEQ multiplex PCR; TCRdb has only the in-frame clones, and not every one. Among 250,000 to 350,000 clones listed, around four fifths were seen once. Germline loops: CDR1 MGHRA, CDR2 YSYEKL. Trimming stripped 0 bases from V and 3 bases from J, with 9 bases between. CDR3 length: 15 residues. These data come from a study of blood T cell repertoires in COVID-19. The clonotype was recovered from a woman in her forties or fifties with active or convalescent COVID-19. Sequenced: peripheral blood. V usage is TRBV4-1 and J usage is TRBJ2-1; tentatively, D is TRBD1 (6 bases). CDR3 in DNA: TGCGCCAGCAGCCAAGACAGGGGATACTACAATGAGCAGTTCTTC. This translates into CASSQDRGYYNEQFF.